One and the same sample provided the 24 T cell receptor beta chains below, sequenced in a study of shared clonotypes between healthy human individuals. Produced via immunoSEQ multiplex PCR; TCRdb's table is partial and in-frame only. This sample carries about 520,000 clones, approximately 81% of them seen once, and the ten largest clones take roughly 13%. The sequencing sample was made of PBMCs. All receptors come from a woman in her 40s in good health. Some clones in this sample may be carry-over from other donors' samples.

This chain uses TRBV7-9 with TRBJ2-3, with D possibly being TRBD1 or TRBD2 (6 bases each). The CDR3 loop spans 16 amino acids. In germline, CDR1 is SEHNR, CDR2 FQNEAQ (reference sequence). V was shortened by 4 bases and J by 2 bases, with 16 bases between the two germline ends. CDR3 sequence: CASSSQKGGLTDTQYF. The CDR3 DNA is TGTGCCAGCAGCTCACAAAAGGGGGGCCTCACAGATACGCAGTATTTT.

CDR3 protein: CAMSSATNTGELFF. DNA of the CDR3: TGTGCCATGTCTAGCGCAACGAACACCGGGGAGCTGTTTTTT. This rearrangement joins TRBV7-9 to TRBJ2-2, with D maybe TRBD2 (6 bases). Germline loops: CDR1 SEHNR, CDR2 FQNEAQ (reference sequence). V was trimmed by 10 bases and J by 0 bases, leaving 12 bases between them. The CDR3 covers 14 residues.

The chain combines TRBV19 with TRBJ2-7; TRBD2 matches 12 bases. CDR3 length equals 18 residues. Germline loops: CDR1 LNHDA, CDR2 SQIVND (reference sequence). Trimming at V came to 8 bases and at J to 7 bases, leaving 21 bases not matched to a gene. The CDR3 DNA sequence: TGTGCCAGTCGATCGAACCCGACTAGCGGGAGAGCCCGGGGGGAGCAGTACTTC. It encodes CASRSNPTSGRARGEQYF.

CDR3: CASSPGPRGTQYF. CDR3 coding DNA: TGTGCCAGCAGCCCGGGCCCAAGGGGGACCCAGTACTTC. The rearrangement uses TRBV7-6 and TRBJ2-5; a possible D gene is TRBD1 (5 bases). The germline CDR1 and CDR2 sequences are SGHVS and FNYEAQ. The CDR3 totals 13 residues. V lost 5 bases, J lost 7 bases, and 14 bases lay in between.

V is TRBV7-9 and J is TRBJ2-1; D gene uncertain. Trimming took off 5 bases at V and 8 bases at J, with 10 bases between the two ends. CDR3 length: 12 amino acids. CDR1 is SEHNR and CDR2 is FQNEAQ in the germline V gene (reference sequence). The CDR3: CASSALVDEQFF. Here the CDR3 DNA reads TGTGCCAGCAGCGCTTTAGTTGATGAGCAGTTCTTC.

This chain links TRBV28 with TRBJ2-7, with D hard to call. Germline CDR1 and CDR2: MDHEN and SYDVKM. The CDR3 runs to 13 residues. V lost 4 bases and J lost 3, with 10 bases in between. CDR3 amino acids: CASSSPAFYEQYF. The CDR3 DNA sequence: TGTGCCAGCAGTTCCCCGGCCTTCTACGAGCAGTACTTC.

The J gene is TRBJ2-7, the V gene TRBV30; D remains ambiguous. The CDR3 loop spans 13 amino acids. V gave up 4 bases and J gave up 1 base, with 11 bases separating them. The germline V gene encodes CDR1 GTSNPN and CDR2 SVGIG (reference sequence). This CDR3 is CAWTSGRSYEQYF. In DNA form, the CDR3 reads TGTGCCTGGACATCGGGCAGGTCCTACGAGCAGTACTTC.

The chain recombines TRBV13 with TRBJ2-7, with 9 nucleotides matching TRBD2. V gave up 6 bases and J gave up 3 bases; unmatched junction bases: 12. Germline loops: CDR1 PRHDT, CDR2 FYEKMQ (reference sequence). The CDR3 runs to 16 residues. CDR3 in amino acids: CASRPLAGGNHYEQYF. The DNA of the CDR3 is TGTGCCAGCAGGCCCCTCGCGGGAGGGAACCACTACGAGCAGTACTTC.

As regards this clone: At one boundary the junction diverges from the germline segment, which might be a read error. J is TRBJ2-7 and V is TRBV10-3; 10 bases are shared with TRBD2. Germline values: CDR1 ENHRY, CDR2 SYGVKD. CDR3 length: 15 residues. DNA for the CDR3: TGTGCCATCACTGAGGAACTAGCGGGGACGGAAGAGCAGTACTTC. Its protein product is CAITEELAGTEEQYF.

The chain combines TRBV7-2 with TRBJ2-3; 8 nucleotides line up with TRBD2. J gave up 2 bases and V 3 bases, and 4 bases lay outside the gene matches. The CDR3 sequence is 15 residues long. CDR1 SGHTA and CDR2 FQGNSA come from the germline V gene. The CDR3 coding sequence is TGTGCCAGCAGCTTGACTAGCGACTACACAGATACGCAGTATTTT. Its translation is CASSLTSDYTDTQYF.

V is TRBV18 and J is TRBJ2-5; 8 nucleotides match TRBD2. CDR3 length: 15 amino acids. Per the germline V gene, CDR1 is KGHSH and CDR2 is LQKENI. The J segment lost 4 bases and the V segment lost 3 bases, leaving 7 bases of the junction unmatched. The CDR3 nucleotides read TGTGCCAGCTCACCCGGGCGGCTAGCGGGAGAGACCCAGTACTTC. It is translated as CASSPGRLAGETQYF.

The chain combines TRBV7-3 with TRBJ2-2; D is unresolved. With 1 base removed from V and 4 bases from J, the gap between germline ends came to 7 bases. CDR1 is SGHTA and CDR2 is FQGTGA in the germline V gene. The CDR3 length is 14 residues. CDR3 nucleotides: TGTGCCAGCAGCTTAAACAGATTCACCGGGGAGCTGTTTTTT. Translation: CASSLNRFTGELFF.

The chain is built from TRBV7-9 and TRBJ2-3; 10 positions match TRBD2. The V segment lost 3 bases and the J segment 5 bases; nucleotides outside the gene matches: 8. The CDR3 runs 16 residues. Germline values: CDR1 SEHNR, CDR2 FQNEAQ (reference sequence). The CDR3 DNA reads as TGTGCCAGCAGCTTCACGGGGCTAGCGGGAGTAGATACGCAGTATTTT. Protein sequence: CASSFTGLAGVDTQYF.

The rearrangement joins TRBV6-5 to TRBJ2-7; TRBD1 aligns across 9 bases. The J segment lost 6 bases and the V segment lost 4 bases, leaving 4 bases of the junction unmatched. The CDR3 consists of 13 residues. Per germline, CDR1 MNHEY and CDR2 SVGAGI. In DNA form, the CDR3 reads TGTGCCAGCAGTTCCGGGACAGGGTTCGAGCAGTACTTC. It codes for CASSSGTGFEQYF.

V and J are TRBV2 and TRBJ1-1; 9 nucleotides line up with TRBD1. Looked up from germline, CDR1 is SNHLY and CDR2 is FYNNEI. The CDR3 has 19 residues. The junction had 16 bases not matched to a gene; V was cut back by 5 bases and J by 0 bases. The CDR3 protein is CASSSGTGLRSGMNTEAFF. CDR3 DNA sequence: TGTGCCAGCAGTTCCGGGACAGGGCTGCGTAGTGGGATGAACACTGAAGCTTTCTTT. Full variable domain (rest looked up from reference TRBV2 and TRBJ1-1): EPEVTQTPSHQVTQMGQEVILRCVPISNHLYFYWYRQILGQKVEFLVSFYNNEISEKSEIFDDQFSVERPDGSNFTLKIRSTKLEDSAMYFCASSSGTGLRSGMNTEAFFGQGTRLTVV.

The count of this clone is one. Distinct nucleotide sequences in the sample also encode this CDR3. The V call is TRBV19, the J call TRBJ2-7, with 11 bases that match TRBD1. Germline V lookup: CDR1 LNHDA, CDR2 SQIVND (reference sequence). After removal of 8 bases from V and 3 bases from J, the junction contained 3 bases not matched to a gene. This CDR3 is built from 13 residues. The chain's CDR3 is CASSGTGGYEQYF. In DNA, the CDR3 is TGTGCCAGTTCCGGGACAGGGGGCTACGAGCAGTACTTC.

The chain employs TRBV5-1 and TRBJ1-1; unclear D gene. The CDR3 consists of 13 residues. V was pared by 3 bases and J by 1 base, with 7 bases between. Germline V lookup: CDR1 SGHRS, CDR2 YFSETQ. The CDR3 sequence is CASSSVPNTEAFF. The CDR3 DNA reads as TGCGCCAGCAGCTCAGTTCCGAACACTGAAGCTTTCTTT.

The chain combines TRBV2 with TRBJ1-5; 8 positions agree with TRBD1. V lost 4 bases and J lost 1; bases outside the gene matches: 0. Germline CDR1 and CDR2: SNHLY and FYNNEI. The CDR3 covers 14 residues. In nucleotides, the CDR3 is TGTGCCAGCAGTGGACAGGGGAGCAATCAGCCCCAGCATTTT. This gives the protein CASSGQGSNQPQHF.

This clone is a singleton in its sample. It differs at one base from a far larger clone, so likely a read error. The chain couples TRBV6-4 to TRBJ2-3; 12 bases agree with TRBD2. The CDR3 loop spans 15 amino acids. V was clipped by 1 base and J by 4 bases; unmatched bases: 0. CDR1 is MRHNA and CDR2 is SNTAGT in the germline V gene. CDR3 residues: CASSDWTSGADTQYF. The CDR3 DNA sequence: TGTGCCAGCAGTGACTGGACTAGCGGGGCAGATACGCAGTATTTT.

With regard to this clone: This may stem from a read error, because a much larger clone lies one nucleotide away. The J gene is TRBJ2-3, the V gene TRBV10-3; a weak D match, TRBD2 (5 bases). Per germline, CDR1 ENHRY and CDR2 SYGVKD. The CDR3 totals 13 residues. CDR3 sequence (DNA): TGTGCCATCAGGGCAGGAGGAGAAGATAAGCAGTATTTT. Translating it yields CAIRAGGEDKQYF.

This clone was seen repeatedly, ten times or more. The same CDR3 is also encoded by other DNA sequences in this sample. The J gene is TRBJ2-2, the V gene TRBV11-1; 9 bases are a match to TRBD2. V gave up 3 bases and J gave up 4 bases; unmatched junction bases: 6. Germline CDR1 SGHAT, CDR2 FQDESV (reference sequence). The CDR3 covers 16 residues. The CDR3 coding sequence is TGTGCCAGCAGCTTCCCGGCTAGCGGGATCACCGGGGAGCTGTTTTTT. Translated, it gives CASSFPASGITGELFF. The entire variable domain, with the rest obtained from reference TRBV11-1 and TRBJ2-2, is as follows: EAEVAQSPRYKITEKSQAVAFWCDPISGHATLYWYRQILGQGPELLVQFQDESVVDDSQLPKDRFSAERLKGVDSTLKIQPAELGDSAMYLCASSFPASGITGELFFGEGSRLTVL.

This clone qualifies as medium-sized (0.01 to 0.1%). Other DNA sequences in the sample encode the same CDR3. V gene TRBV29-1 combines with J gene TRBJ1-1, with TRBD1 matching 7 bases. CDR1 and CDR2 (germline): SQVTM, ANQGSEA. There are 14 residues in the CDR3. Germline trimming cut 6 bases from V and 8 bases from J; bases unmatched to any gene: 15. The CDR3 sequence: CSVANRDSFLEAFF. The CDR3 bases are TGCAGCGTAGCAAACCGGGACAGCTTTTTAGAAGCTTTCTTT.

The CDR3 nucleotides read TGCGCCAGCAGCCCCACCGCTTCTGGAGAGACCCAGTACTTC. Its protein product is CASSPTASGETQYF. The rearrangement uses TRBV5-1 and TRBJ2-5, with D hard to call. V was trimmed by 4 bases and J by 4 bases, leaving 14 bases between them. Germline V gene sequence: CDR1 SGHRS, CDR2 YFSETQ. This CDR3 has 14 amino acids.

V usage is TRBV6-4 and J usage is TRBJ2-2; D is perhaps TRBD1 (5 bases). Germline V gives CDR1 MRHNA, CDR2 SNTAGT. This CDR3 spans 16 amino acids. V shed 5 bases and J shed 4 bases, with 17 bases lying between them. Here the CDR3 reads CASSPVSGALTGELFF. The DNA for the CDR3 is TGTGCCAGCAGTCCCGTCTCTGGGGCTCTCACCGGGGAGCTGTTTTTT.